The following is a T cell receptor beta chain sequence with its context. The antigen remains undetermined. Molecular barcoding with unique molecular identifiers was used for the TCRbeta library. TCRdb re-derived calls from the PCR reads in MiXCR, one entry per CDR3 protein. The repertoire has 100,000 to 120,000 distinct CDR3 sequences, almost 6.5% of them found once; the top ten carry 23%. This CDR3 has 16 amino acids. Germline V gene lookup returns CDR1 KGHDR and CDR2 SFDVKD. Unmatched junction bases numbered 3, after V lost 0 bases and J lost 1 base. The data were obtained in a study of T-cell reconstitution after alpha-beta-depleted transplantation in children. Study-wide results and caveats: Where alpha-beta T cells came from about two months after transplant was reportedly several hundred expanded graft clones. Surviving recipient T cells and thymic progenitors produced the high day-60 TCRbeta diversity seen in some patients. Newly made T cells mostly supplied T-cell counts and diversity one year after transplant.

The receptor's source is a male patient aged 2-15 years who had a stem cell transplant for acute lymphoblastic leukemia, so the T cells may come from the graft donor. This sample comprised PBMCs, mostly from graft donor cells, obtained 360 days after TCRalphabeta/CD19-depleted stem cell transplant. V is TRBV24-1 and J is TRBJ2-5, with 8 positions matching TRBD2. CDR3 sequence: CATSDLSSGIQETQYF. DNA for the CDR3: TGTGCCACCAGTGATTTGAGTAGCGGGATCCAAGAGACCCAGTACTTC.